Reported below is one T cell receptor (beta chain). Data came from immunoSEQ multiplex PCR; TCRdb stores just in-frame clones and leaves some out. The data hold 310,000 or so clones, with about 89% observed a single time. The sample belongs to a study of blood T cell repertoires in COVID-19. The sequence came from a woman aged 30 to 39 with COVID-19, enrolled during active disease. Material: peripheral blood.

This CDR3 reads CASSIMWDSGETQYF. The CDR3 nucleotides read TGTGCCAGTAGTATTATGTGGGACTCCGGGGAGACCCAGTACTTC. V gene TRBV19 combines with J gene TRBJ2-5; D might be TRBD2 (6 bases). V dropped 3 bases and J dropped 5 bases, with 16 bases sitting between them. The CDR3 consists of 15 residues. From germline, CDR1 is LNHDA and CDR2 SQIVND (reference sequence).